The 13 T cell receptor beta chains presented below share a single source sample, sequenced in a study of T cell responses to AZD1222 COVID-19 vaccine. Repertoires were generated with immunoSEQ multiplex PCR, while TCRdb's copy carries only in-frame clones and drops some. Of under 200,000 clones in the sample, 85% to 90% were seen once. Sequenced material: peripheral blood, taken 28 days after the second AZD1222 dose. Receptors were obtained from an adult who received the AZD1222 COVID-19 vaccine.

The V and J genes are TRBV11-2 and TRBJ2-7; the match to TRBD1 covers 7 bases. V shed 1 base and J 2 bases; nucleotides not matched to a gene: 2. CDR1 SGHAT and CDR2 FQNNGV come from the germline V gene. This CDR3 is 14 amino acids long. The CDR3 bases are TGTGCCAGCAGCTTAGGTCAGGGGGCCTACGAGCAGTACTTC. Translated, it gives CASSLGQGAYEQYF.

The rearrangement links TRBV7-9 to TRBJ1-5; D perhaps matches TRBD1 (6 bases). CDR3 length: 14 residues. Trimming pared 5 bases from V and 3 bases from J, leaving 11 bases between. Germline V gene data show CDR1 as SEHNR and CDR2 as FQNEAQ (reference sequence). The CDR3 reads CASSQGGFNQPQHF. The CDR3 DNA reads as TGTGCCAGCAGCCAAGGGGGGTTCAATCAGCCCCAGCATTTT.

The chain has TRBV6-2 or TRBV6-3 and TRBJ1-5; possible D gene TRBD1, 5 bases. The CDR3 is 13 amino acids. Trimming stripped 6 bases from V and 1 base from J, with 7 bases between. Germline assignment: CDR1 MNHEY and CDR2 SVGEGT. The CDR3 is CASSRDSNQPQHF. The CDR3 nucleotides are TGTGCCAGCAGCCGGGACAGCAATCAGCCCCAGCATTTT.

The chain links TRBV10-3 to TRBJ2-5; TRBD2 is a possible D gene (5 bases). V lost 4 bases and J lost 2, with 8 bases in between. There are 13 residues in the CDR3. Germline CDR1 is ENHRY and CDR2 is SYGVKD. The CDR3 nucleotides are TGTGCCATCAGTGGGGAGCTACAAGAGACCCAGTACTTC. It encodes CAISGELQETQYF.

This clone was counted only a few times. Written as DNA, the CDR3 is TGTGCCAGCAGCTTGGTAGCGGGACAGGACGAGCAGTACTTC. This codes for CASSLVAGQDEQYF. This rearrangement joins TRBV7-9 to TRBJ2-7, with D perhaps matching TRBD1 or TRBD2 (8 bases each). CDR1 is SEHNR, CDR2 FQNEAQ, per germline (reference sequence). The CDR3 is made up of 14 amino acids. The ends were cut back, 3 bases at V and 5 bases at J, with 14 bases in the middle.

The chain couples TRBV5-1 to TRBJ2-7, with TRBD2 as a possible D gene (5 bases). CDR1 and CDR2 (germline): SGHRS, YFSETQ. V was clipped by 1 base and J by 7 bases, with 12 bases between them. The CDR3 totals 13 residues. CDR3 protein: CASSLKGVGEQYF. DNA of the CDR3: TGCGCCAGCAGCTTGAAGGGAGTAGGAGAGCAGTACTTC.

The V call is TRBV4-3, the J call TRBJ2-2, with 10 bases identical to TRBD2. With V trimmed by 4 bases and J by 4 bases, 3 bases remained unmatched. This CDR3 spans 15 amino acids. Germline V gene sequence: CDR1 LGHNA, CDR2 YSLEER. As DNA, the CDR3 is TGCGCCAGCAGCCTACTAGCGGGATCCACCGGGGAGCTGTTTTTT. Protein product: CASSLLAGSTGELFF.

V is TRBV4-3 and J is TRBJ2-2; the D is unclear. The CDR3 runs to 16 residues. V was shortened by 0 bases and J by 2 bases, with 10 bases between the two germline ends. Per the germline V gene, CDR1 is LGHNA and CDR2 is YSLEER. CDR3 residues: CASSQERNSNTGELFF. CDR3 nucleotide sequence: TGCGCCAGCAGCCAAGAACGGAACTCTAACACCGGGGAGCTGTTTTTT.

The V and J genes are TRBV12-3 or TRBV12-4 and TRBJ2-2; D remains ambiguous. The CDR3 has 13 residues. Trimming took off 6 bases at V and 1 base at J, with 6 bases between the two ends. CDR3 protein: CASRLKNTGELFF. The CDR3 bases are TGTGCCAGCAGACTTAAGAACACCGGGGAGCTGTTTTTT.

The chain is built from TRBV11-3 and TRBJ2-5, with TRBD1 matching 7 bases. V trimming: 5 bases; J trimming: 5 bases; junction bases outside the gene matches: 5. Germline CDR1 and CDR2: SGHNT and YENEEA. The CDR3 runs 13 residues. This CDR3 is CASSLDRAETQYF. The CDR3 DNA reads TGTGCCAGCAGCCTCGACAGGGCCGAGACCCAGTACTTC.

The chain recombines TRBV9 with TRBJ2-7; D might be TRBD1 (5 bases). The CDR3 spans 13 residues. Germline V gene data show CDR1 as SGDLS and CDR2 as YYNGEE. The V end lost 0 bases, the J end lost 6 bases, and 10 bases lay between the germline ends. CDR3 sequence (DNA): TGTGCCAGCAGCGTAGCAAGGGGTGGCGAGCAGTACTTC. Residues: CASSVARGGEQYF.

The chain uses TRBV7-8 and TRBJ2-2, with D uncertain. CDR1 and CDR2 from the germline V gene are SGHVS and FQNEAQ. The CDR3 extends over 12 amino acids. V was pared by 5 bases and J by 2 bases, with 3 bases between. CDR3 loop: CASSLNTGELFF. Written as DNA, the CDR3 is TGTGCCAGCAGCCTAAACACCGGGGAGCTGTTTTTT.

The rearrangement joins TRBV28 to TRBJ1-5, with 8 bases matching TRBD1. V lost 7 bases and J lost 7; bases outside the gene matches: 15. Germline CDR1 MDHEN, CDR2 SYDVKM. The CDR3 covers 16 residues. CDR3 region: CASNGPGTGFEQPQHF. DNA of the CDR3: TGTGCCAGCAATGGTCCCGGGACAGGATTCGAACAGCCCCAGCATTTT. Variable domain in full (rest from reference TRBV28 and TRBJ1-5): DVKVTQSSRYLVKRTGEKVFLECVQDMDHENMFWYRQDPGLGLRLIYFSYDVKMKEKGDIPEGYSVSREKKERFSLILESASTNQTSMYLCASNGPGTGFEQPQHFGDGTRLSIL.